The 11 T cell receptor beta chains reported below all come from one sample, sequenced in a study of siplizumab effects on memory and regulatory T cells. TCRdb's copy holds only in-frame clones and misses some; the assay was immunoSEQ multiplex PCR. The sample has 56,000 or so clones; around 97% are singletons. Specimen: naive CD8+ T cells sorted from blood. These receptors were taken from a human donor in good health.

The CDR3 DNA reads as TGTGCCAGCAGCGGGGGACAGGGTGTAGACGAGCAGTACTTC. Protein sequence: CASSGGQGVDEQYF. This chain uses TRBV9 with TRBJ2-7; 9 positions match TRBD1. There are 14 residues in the CDR3. In germline, CDR1 is SGDLS, CDR2 YYNGEE. The trim removed 3 bases at V and 5 bases at J, leaving 6 bases unmatched. The variable domain in full, with the rest retrieved from reference TRBV9 and TRBJ2-7, is DSGVTQTPKHLITATGQRVTLRCSPRSGDLSVYWYQQSLDQGLQFLIQYYNGEERAKGNILERFSAQQFPDLHSELNLSSLELGDSALYFCASSGGQGVDEQYFGPGTRLTVT.

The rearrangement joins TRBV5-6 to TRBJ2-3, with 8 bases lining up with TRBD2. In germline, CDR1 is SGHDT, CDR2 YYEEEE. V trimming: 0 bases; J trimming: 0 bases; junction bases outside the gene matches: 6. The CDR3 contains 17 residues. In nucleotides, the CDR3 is TGTGCCAGCAGCTTGGAAGGTAGCGGGGTGAGCACAGATACGCAGTATTTT. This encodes CASSLEGSGVSTDTQYF.

CDR3 loop: CAWSAGYEQYF. The DNA of the CDR3 is TGTGCCTGGAGTGCGGGCTACGAGCAGTACTTC. The J gene is TRBJ2-7, the V gene TRBV30; D not resolved. The germline V and J ends were trimmed by 1 base and 3 bases, with 4 bases remaining between them. The CDR3 consists of 11 residues. The germline V gene has CDR1 GTSNPN and CDR2 SVGIG (reference sequence).

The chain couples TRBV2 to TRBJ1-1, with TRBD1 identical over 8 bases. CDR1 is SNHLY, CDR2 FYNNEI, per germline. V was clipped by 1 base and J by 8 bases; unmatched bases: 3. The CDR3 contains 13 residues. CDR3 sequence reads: CASSEGTGSEAFF. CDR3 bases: TGTGCCAGCAGTGAAGGGACAGGGAGCGAAGCTTTCTTT.

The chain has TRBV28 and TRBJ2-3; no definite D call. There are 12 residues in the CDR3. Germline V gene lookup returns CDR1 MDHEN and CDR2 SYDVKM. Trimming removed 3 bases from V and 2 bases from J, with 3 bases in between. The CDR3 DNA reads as TGTGCCAGCAGTTTCTACACAGATACGCAGTATTTT. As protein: CASSFYTDTQYF. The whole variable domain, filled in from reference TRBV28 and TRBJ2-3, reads DVKVTQSSRYLVKRTGEKVFLECVQDMDHENMFWYRQDPGLGLRLIYFSYDVKMKEKGDIPEGYSVSREKKERFSLILESASTNQTSMYLCASSFYTDTQYFGPGTRLTVL.

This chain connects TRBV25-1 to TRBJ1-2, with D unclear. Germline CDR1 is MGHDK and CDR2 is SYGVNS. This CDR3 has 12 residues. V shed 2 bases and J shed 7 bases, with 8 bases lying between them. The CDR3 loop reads CASSEDGGGYTF. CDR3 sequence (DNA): TGTGCCAGCAGTGAAGATGGAGGTGGCTACACCTTC.

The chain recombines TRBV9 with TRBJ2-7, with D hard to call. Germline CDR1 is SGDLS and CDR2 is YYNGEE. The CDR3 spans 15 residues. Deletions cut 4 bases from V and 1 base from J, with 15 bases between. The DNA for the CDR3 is TGTGCCAGCAGCCCCTACTCTGGCGGTTCCTACGAGCAGTACTTC. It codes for CASSPYSGGSYEQYF.

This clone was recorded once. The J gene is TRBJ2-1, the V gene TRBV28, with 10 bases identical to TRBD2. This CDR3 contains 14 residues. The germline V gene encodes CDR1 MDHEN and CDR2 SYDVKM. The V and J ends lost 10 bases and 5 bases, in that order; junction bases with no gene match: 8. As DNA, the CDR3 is TGTGCCACCAGAGCGGGAGGGCCGAACAATGAGCAGTTCTTC. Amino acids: CATRAGGPNNEQFF.

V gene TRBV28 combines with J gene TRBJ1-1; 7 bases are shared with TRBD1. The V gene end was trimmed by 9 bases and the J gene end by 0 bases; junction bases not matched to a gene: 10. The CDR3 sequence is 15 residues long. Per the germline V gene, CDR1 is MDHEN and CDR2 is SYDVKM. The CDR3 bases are TGTGCCAGTAAAAAACCAGGGGGGGTGAACACTGAAGCTTTCTTT. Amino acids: CASKKPGGVNTEAFF.

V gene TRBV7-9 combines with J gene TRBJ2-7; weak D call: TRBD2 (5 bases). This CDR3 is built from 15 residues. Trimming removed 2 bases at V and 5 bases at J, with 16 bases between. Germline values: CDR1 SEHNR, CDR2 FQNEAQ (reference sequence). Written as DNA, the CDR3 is TGTGCCAGCAGCTTAAGCCGGGATCTAGAGGACGAGCAGTACTTC. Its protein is CASSLSRDLEDEQYF.

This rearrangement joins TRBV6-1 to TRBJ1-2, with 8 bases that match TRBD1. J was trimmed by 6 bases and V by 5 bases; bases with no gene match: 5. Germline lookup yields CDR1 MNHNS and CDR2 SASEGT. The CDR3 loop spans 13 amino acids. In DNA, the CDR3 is TGTGCCAGCAGTCCGAGGACAGGGAATGGCTACACCTTC. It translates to CASSPRTGNGYTF.